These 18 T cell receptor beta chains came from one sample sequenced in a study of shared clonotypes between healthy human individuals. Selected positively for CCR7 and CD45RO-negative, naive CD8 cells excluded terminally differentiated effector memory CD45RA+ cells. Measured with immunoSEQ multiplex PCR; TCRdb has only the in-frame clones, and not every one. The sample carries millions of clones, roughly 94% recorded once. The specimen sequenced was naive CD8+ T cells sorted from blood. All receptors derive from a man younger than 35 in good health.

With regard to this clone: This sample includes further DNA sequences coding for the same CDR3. The CDR3: CASSLGQGLTDTQYF. The DNA of the CDR3 is TGTGCCAGCAGTTTAGGACAGGGCCTTACAGATACGCAGTATTTT. The J gene is TRBJ2-3, the V gene TRBV27; 8 positions match TRBD1. The CDR3 covers 15 residues. Germline V gene lookup returns CDR1 MNHEY and CDR2 SMNVEV (reference sequence). The J segment lost 3 bases and the V segment lost 2 bases, leaving 4 bases of the junction unmatched.

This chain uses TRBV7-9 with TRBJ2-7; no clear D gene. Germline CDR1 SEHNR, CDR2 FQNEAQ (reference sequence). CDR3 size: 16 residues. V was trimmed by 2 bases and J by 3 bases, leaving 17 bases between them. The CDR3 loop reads CASSLPASRVNYEQYF. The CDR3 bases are TGTGCCAGCAGCTTACCAGCCTCCCGGGTCAACTACGAGCAGTACTTC.

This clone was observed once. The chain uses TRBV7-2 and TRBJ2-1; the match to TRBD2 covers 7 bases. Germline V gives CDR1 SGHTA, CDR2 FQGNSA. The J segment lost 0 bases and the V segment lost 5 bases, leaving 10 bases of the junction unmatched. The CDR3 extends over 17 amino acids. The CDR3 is CASSRVAGLSSYNEQFF. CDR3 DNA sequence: TGTGCCAGCAGCCGAGTAGCGGGCCTAAGCTCCTACAATGAGCAGTTCTTC.

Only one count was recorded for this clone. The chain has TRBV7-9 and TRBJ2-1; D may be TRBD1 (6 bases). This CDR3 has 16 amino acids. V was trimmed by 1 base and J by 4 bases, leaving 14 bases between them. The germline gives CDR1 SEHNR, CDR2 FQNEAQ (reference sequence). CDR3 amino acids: CASSLGGHLSYNEQFF. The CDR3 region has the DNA TGTGCCAGCAGCTTAGGGGGACACTTATCTTACAATGAGCAGTTCTTC.

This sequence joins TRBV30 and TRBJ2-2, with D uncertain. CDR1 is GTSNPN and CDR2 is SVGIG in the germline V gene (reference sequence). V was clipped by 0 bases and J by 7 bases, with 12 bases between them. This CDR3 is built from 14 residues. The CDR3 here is CAWSVWPDGGELFF. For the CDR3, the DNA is TGTGCCTGGAGTGTTTGGCCGGACGGCGGGGAGCTGTTTTTT.

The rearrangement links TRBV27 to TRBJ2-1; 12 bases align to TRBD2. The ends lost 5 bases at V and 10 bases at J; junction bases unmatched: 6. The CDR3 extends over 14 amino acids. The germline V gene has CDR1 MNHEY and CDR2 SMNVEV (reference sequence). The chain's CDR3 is CASSAGLAGLEQFF. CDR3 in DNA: TGTGCCAGCAGTGCGGGACTAGCGGGCTTAGAGCAGTTCTTC.

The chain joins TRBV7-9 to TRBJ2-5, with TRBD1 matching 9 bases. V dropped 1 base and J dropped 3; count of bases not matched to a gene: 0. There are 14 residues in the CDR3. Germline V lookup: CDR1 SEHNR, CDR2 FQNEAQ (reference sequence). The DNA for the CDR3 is TGTGCCAGCAGCTTAGGACAGGGGGAAGAGACCCAGTACTTC. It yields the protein CASSLGQGEETQYF.

The chain's CDR3 is CASGSGLHLYEQYF. DNA for the CDR3: TGTGCTAGTGGTTCGGGGCTGCACCTCTACGAGCAGTACTTC. The chain has TRBV12-5 and TRBJ2-7, with D perhaps matching TRBD1 or TRBD2 (5 bases each). The CDR3 has 14 amino acids. V was trimmed by 4 bases and J by 3 bases, leaving 13 bases between them. Germline V gene data show CDR1 as LGHNT and CDR2 as FRNRAP.

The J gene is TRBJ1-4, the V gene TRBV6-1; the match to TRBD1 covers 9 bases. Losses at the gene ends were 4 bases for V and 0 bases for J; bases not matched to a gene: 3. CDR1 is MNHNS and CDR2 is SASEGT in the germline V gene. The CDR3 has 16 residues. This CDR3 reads CASSVWDRATNEKLFF. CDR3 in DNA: TGTGCCAGCAGTGTTTGGGACAGGGCAACTAATGAAAAACTGTTTTTT.

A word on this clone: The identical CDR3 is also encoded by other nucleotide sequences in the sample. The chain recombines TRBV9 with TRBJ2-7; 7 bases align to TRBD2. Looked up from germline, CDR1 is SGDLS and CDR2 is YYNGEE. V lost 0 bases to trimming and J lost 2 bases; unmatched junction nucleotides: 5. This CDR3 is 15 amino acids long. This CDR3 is CASSVGLAGTYEQYF. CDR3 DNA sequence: TGTGCCAGCAGCGTAGGACTAGCCGGGACCTACGAGCAGTACTTC. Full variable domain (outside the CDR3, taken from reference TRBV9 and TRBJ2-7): DSGVTQTPKHLITATGQRVTLRCSPRSGDLSVYWYQQSLDQGLQFLIQYYNGEERAKGNILERFSAQQFPDLHSELNLSSLELGDSALYFCASSVGLAGTYEQYFGPGTRLTVT.

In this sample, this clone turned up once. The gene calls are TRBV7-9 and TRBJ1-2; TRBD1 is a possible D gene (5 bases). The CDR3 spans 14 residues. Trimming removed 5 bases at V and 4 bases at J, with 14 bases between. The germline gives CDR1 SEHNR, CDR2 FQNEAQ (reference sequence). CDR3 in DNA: TGTGCCAGCAGCATCCCGGGGGTTCCCTATGGCTACACCTTC. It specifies CASSIPGVPYGYTF. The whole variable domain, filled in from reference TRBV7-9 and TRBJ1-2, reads DTGVSQNPRHKITKRGQNVTFRCDPISEHNRLYWYRQTLGQGPEFLTYFQNEAQLEKSRLLSDRFSAERPKGSFSTLEIQRTEQGDSAMYLCASSIPGVPYGYTFGSGTRLTVV.

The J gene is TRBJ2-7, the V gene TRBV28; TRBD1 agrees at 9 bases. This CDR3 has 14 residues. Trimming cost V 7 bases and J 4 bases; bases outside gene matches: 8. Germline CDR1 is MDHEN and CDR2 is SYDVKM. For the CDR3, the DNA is TGTGCCAGCACCCGCCGGGACAGGGCGTACGAGCAGTACTTC. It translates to CASTRRDRAYEQYF.

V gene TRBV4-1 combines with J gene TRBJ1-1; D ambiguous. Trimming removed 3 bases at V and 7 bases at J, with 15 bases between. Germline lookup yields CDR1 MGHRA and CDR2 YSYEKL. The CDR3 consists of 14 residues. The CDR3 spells CASSHPGEDVEAFF. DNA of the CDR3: TGCGCCAGCAGCCACCCCGGGGAGGATGTTGAAGCTTTCTTT.

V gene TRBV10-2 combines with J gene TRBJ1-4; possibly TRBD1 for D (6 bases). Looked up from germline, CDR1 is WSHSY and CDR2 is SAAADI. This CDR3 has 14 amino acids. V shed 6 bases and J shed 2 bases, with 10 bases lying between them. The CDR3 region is CASRVQGTNEKLFF. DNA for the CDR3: TGCGCCAGCAGGGTACAGGGTACTAATGAAAAACTGTTTTTT.

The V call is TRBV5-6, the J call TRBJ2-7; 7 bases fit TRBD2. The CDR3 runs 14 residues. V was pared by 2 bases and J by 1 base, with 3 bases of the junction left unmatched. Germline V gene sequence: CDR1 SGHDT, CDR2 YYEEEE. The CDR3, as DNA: TGTGCCAGCAGCTTCGGGGAGGGGTCCTACGAGCAGTACTTC. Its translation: CASSFGEGSYEQYF.

CDR3 protein: CASIGLASYNEQFF. The DNA for the CDR3 is TGTGCCAGCATCGGGCTAGCCTCCTACAATGAGCAGTTCTTC. V is TRBV27 and J is TRBJ2-1; tentatively, D is TRBD2 (5 bases). Germline CDR1 reads MNHEY; CDR2 reads SMNVEV (reference sequence). V lost 7 bases, J lost 0 bases, and 10 bases lay in between. The CDR3 is 14 residues long.

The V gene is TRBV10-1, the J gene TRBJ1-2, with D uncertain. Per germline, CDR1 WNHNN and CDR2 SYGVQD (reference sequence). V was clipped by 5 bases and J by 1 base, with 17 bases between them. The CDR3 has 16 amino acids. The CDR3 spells CASSIRTQIFNYGYTF. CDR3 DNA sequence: TGCGCCAGCAGTATAAGAACCCAAATTTTTAACTATGGCTACACCTTC.

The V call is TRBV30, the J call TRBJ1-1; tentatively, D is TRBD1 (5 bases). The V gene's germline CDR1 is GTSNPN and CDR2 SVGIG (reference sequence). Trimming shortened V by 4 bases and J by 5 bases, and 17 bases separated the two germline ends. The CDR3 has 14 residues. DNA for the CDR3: TGTGCCTGGAATTTAGGGGCCGGAGAAACTGAAGCTTTCTTT. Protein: CAWNLGAGETEAFF.